The following is a T cell receptor beta chain sequence with its context. This sample was included in a study of cytomegalovirus exposure and HLA in healthy donors. The CDR3 loop spans 16 amino acids. V shed 4 bases and J 0 bases; nucleotides not matched to a gene: 7. The V gene's germline CDR1 is SEHNR and CDR2 FQNEAQ (reference sequence). PCR primers comprised 60 Vbeta and 13 Jbeta primers. In the authors' methods: Later analysis identified tens of millions of unique TCR beta chains, about 10 million shared. Clones were sequenced by immunoSEQ multiplex PCR, and TCRdb holds only the in-frame ones, with some missing. The DNA was the basis for D and trimming; V, J and clone size are from that table. The sample holds about 170,000 clones, around 80% seen once.

Sequencing was carried out using PBMCs. The receptor comes from a woman between 50 and 59 years old in good health and CMV-seropositive. The chain carries TRBV7-9 and TRBJ1-1; 8 positions match TRBD1. The CDR3 nucleotides read TGTGCCAGCAGCTCGACAGGGGCTGGCATGAACACTGAAGCTTTCTTT. Translation: CASSSTGAGMNTEAFF.